The source of this T cell receptor (beta chain) is a study of T cell changes during pregnancy in multiple sclerosis. Assay used: immunoSEQ multiplex PCR; TCRdb lists only in-frame clones, some missing. This sample carries tens of thousands of clones, 92% of them seen once, and the ten largest clones take 1% to 1.5%. This receptor was identified in a female donor with multiple sclerosis, enrolled in a pregnancy study. The sequencing input was peripheral blood.

The CDR3 coding sequence is TGTGCCAGCAGCCTCAAAGAGACCCAGTACTTC. Its protein is CASSLKETQYF. The chain has TRBV11-2 and TRBJ2-5; D is unclear. CDR3 length: 11 residues. Germline CDR1 reads SGHAT; CDR2 reads FQNNGV. Between the trimmed V and J ends, which lost 5 bases and 3 bases, there was a span of 4 bases. The variable domain in full, with the rest retrieved from reference TRBV11-2 and TRBJ2-5, is EAGVAQSPRYKIIEKRQSVAFWCNPISGHATLYWYQQILGQGPKLLIQFQNNGVVDDSQLPKDRFSAERLKGVDSTLKIQPAKLEDSAVYLCASSLKETQYFGPGTRLLVL.